The 32 T cell receptor beta chains presented below share a single source sample, sequenced in a study of high-grade serous ovarian cancer treatment subgroups. Clones were sequenced by immunoSEQ multiplex PCR, and TCRdb holds only the in-frame ones, with some missing. The table has about 28,000 clones, roughly four fifths seen once. Tumor tissue was taken before any definitive surgery or chemotherapy was given. The sequencing sample was made of tumor tissue. The receptors derive from a human donor with high-grade serous ovarian cancer.

The V call is TRBV14, the J call TRBJ2-1; 8 nucleotides agree with TRBD2. This CDR3 spans 16 amino acids. Losses at the gene ends were 3 bases for V and 9 bases for J; bases not matched to a gene: 13. CDR1 and CDR2 (germline): SGHDN, FVKESK. CDR3 in amino acids: CASSQTGGTRLAEQFF. DNA of the CDR3: TGTGCCAGCAGCCAGACCGGAGGGACTAGGTTGGCTGAGCAGTTCTTC.

The J gene is TRBJ2-3, the V gene TRBV11-1, with D perhaps assigned TRBD1 or TRBD2 (5 bases each). V lost 4 bases, J lost 1 base, and 15 bases lay in between. This CDR3 has 16 amino acids. Germline CDR1 reads SGHAT; CDR2 reads FQDESV (reference sequence). In nucleotides, the CDR3 is TGTGCCAGCAGCTCCCTAGCAGGGATGGGCACAGATACGCAGTATTTT. As protein: CASSSLAGMGTDTQYF.

Only one count was recorded for this clone. CDR3 bases: TGTGCCAGTAAGAATCAGGAGTACACTGAAGCTTTCTTT. It specifies CASKNQEYTEAFF. The genes are TRBV19 and TRBJ1-1; D is unresolved. This CDR3 region has 13 residues. Germline V gives CDR1 LNHDA, CDR2 SQIVND (reference sequence). Trimming took off 7 bases at V and 3 bases at J, with 12 bases between the two ends.

The chain is built from TRBV5-8 and TRBJ1-5; D remains ambiguous. Germline V gives CDR1 SGHTS, CDR2 YDEGEE. The germline V and J ends were trimmed by 1 base and 5 bases, with 4 bases remaining between them. The CDR3 is 12 amino acids. The CDR3 protein is CASSLIDQPQHF. DNA for the CDR3: TGTGCCAGCAGCTTGATTGATCAGCCCCAGCATTTT.

The J gene is TRBJ2-7, the V gene TRBV6-1, with D possibly called TRBD1 or TRBD2 (5 bases each). Trimming left V 6 bases short and J 4 bases short, with 19 bases between. The CDR3 has 15 residues. Germline V gene lookup returns CDR1 MNHNS and CDR2 SASEGT. CDR3 coding DNA: TGTGCCAGCAGCGTCAGGGACCTTACCAGGTACGAGCAGTACTTC. Protein product: CASSVRDLTRYEQYF.

This clone appeared a single time. This chain links TRBV5-4 with TRBJ1-1; the D is unclear. CDR3 length equals 12 residues. Germline V gives CDR1 SGHNT, CDR2 YYREEE (reference sequence). V was trimmed by 10 bases and J by 1 base, leaving 11 bases between them. CDR3 in amino acids: CALSGRNTEAFF. The CDR3 DNA sequence: TGTGCCCTCAGCGGGAGGAACACTGAAGCTTTCTTT.

Comment on this clone: At one of its ends the junction is not consistent with the germline gene, which may arise from a read error. J is TRBJ1-1 and V is TRBV6-1, with unresolved D. The CDR3 is made up of 17 amino acids. Germline CDR1 MNHNS, CDR2 SASEGT. The CDR3 loop is CAISAYTWRRWNTEAFF. CDR3 DNA sequence: TGTGCCATCAGTGCCTACACCTGGAGAAGGTGGAACACTGAAGCTTTCTTT.

The chain joins TRBV6-6 to TRBJ2-7; D gene uncertain. With 5 bases removed from V and 7 bases from J, the gap between germline ends came to 12 bases. The V gene's germline CDR1 is MNHNY and CDR2 SVGAGI (reference sequence). The CDR3 consists of 12 residues. CDR3 protein: CASSPTRREQYF. CDR3 sequence (DNA): TGTGCCAGCAGTCCGACCCGGCGGGAGCAGTACTTC.

This chain connects TRBV7-2 to TRBJ1-3, with D unclear. The germline V gene encodes CDR1 SGHTA and CDR2 FQGNSA. The CDR3 runs 17 residues. V lost 5 bases to trimming and J lost 0 bases, with 17 bases between them. In nucleotides, the CDR3 is TGTGCCAGCAGCCCAACAAGCGCAATCAGCTCTGGAAACACCATATATTTT. Its protein is CASSPTSAISSGNTIYF.

The gene calls are TRBV28 and TRBJ2-5, with TRBD2 matching over 8 bases. The CDR3 has 16 residues. V lost 3 bases to trimming and J lost 4 bases; unmatched junction nucleotides: 10. The germline V gene encodes CDR1 MDHEN and CDR2 SYDVKM. CDR3 loop: CASSFRSGMTGETQYF. In DNA, the CDR3 is TGTGCCAGCAGTTTCCGTAGCGGGATGACGGGAGAGACCCAGTACTTC.

The chain combines TRBV7-6 with TRBJ2-5; 11 bases fit TRBD2. Germline CDR1 reads SGHVS; CDR2 reads FNYEAQ. CDR3 length: 15 residues. Trimming at V came to 3 bases and at J to 5 bases, leaving 5 bases not matched to a gene. CDR3 residues: CASSFSGRAGETQYF. CDR3 nucleotides: TGTGCCAGCAGCTTTAGCGGGAGGGCCGGGGAGACCCAGTACTTC.

The gene calls are TRBV7-2 and TRBJ2-5; 12 positions agree with TRBD2. Germline assignment: CDR1 SGHTA and CDR2 FQGNSA. V was pared by 6 bases and J by 5 bases, with 16 bases of the junction left unmatched. The CDR3 runs to 18 residues. Here the CDR3 reads CASRAQGLAGGRSETQYF. The CDR3 nucleotides are TGTGCCAGCAGGGCCCAAGGGCTAGCGGGAGGGAGGAGCGAGACCCAGTACTTC.

Comments on this clone: A read error may produce the germline difference seen at one junction end. The chain links TRBV7-9 to TRBJ2-7; the D call may be TRBD1 or TRBD2 (5 bases each). The CDR3 length is 12 residues. Germline V lookup: CDR1 SEHNR, CDR2 FQNEAQ (reference sequence). The CDR3 coding sequence is TGTGCCAGCAGCTTTCACCGGGACCCAGCGAACTTC. This translates into CASSFHRDPANF.

The chain uses TRBV6-6 and TRBJ2-5; TRBD2 matches at 10 bases. Germline V CDR1 and CDR2: MNHNY, SVGAGI (reference sequence). This CDR3 comprises 14 residues. Germline trimming cut 5 bases from V and 2 bases from J; bases unmatched to any gene: 2. The CDR3 coding sequence is TGTGCCAGCAGTCGGACTAGCGGACAAGAGACCCAGTACTTC. Its translation: CASSRTSGQETQYF.

The count of this clone is one. The V gene is TRBV5-1, the J gene TRBJ2-3; 11 nucleotides align to TRBD2. Trimming cost V 0 bases and J 6 bases; bases outside gene matches: 9. Germline loops: CDR1 SGHRS, CDR2 YFSETQ. The CDR3 has 17 residues. Here the CDR3 reads CASSLEGSGRALDTQYF. In nucleotides, the CDR3 is TGCGCCAGCAGCTTGGAAGGTAGCGGGAGGGCCTTGGATACGCAGTATTTT.

The chain has TRBV4-2 and TRBJ2-7; TRBD2 matches at 11 bases. Germline V lookup: CDR1 LGHNA, CDR2 YNFKEQ. After removal of 0 bases from V and 3 bases from J, the junction contained 10 bases not matched to a gene. The CDR3 spans 18 residues. The CDR3 loop reads CASSQDKASGRFHYEQYF. The CDR3 DNA reads as TGTGCCAGCAGCCAAGATAAGGCTAGCGGGAGGTTTCACTACGAGCAGTACTTC.

The CDR3 sequence is CASSVQGQREKLFF. CDR3 bases: TGTGCCAGCAGTGTCCAGGGTCAGCGTGAAAAACTGTTTTTT. The rearrangement links TRBV6-1 to TRBJ1-4, with D perhaps matching TRBD1 (5 bases). Germline CDR1 and CDR2: MNHNS and SASEGT. This CDR3 has 14 residues. V lost 4 bases and J lost 7, with 13 bases in between.

This chain uses TRBV15 with TRBJ2-5; no definite D call. Trimming left V 0 bases short and J 1 base short, with 9 bases between. CDR3 size: 15 residues. CDR1 is LNHNV, CDR2 YYDKDF, per germline (reference sequence). The CDR3 DNA follows: TGTGCCACCAGCAGAGATTCTTCCGCCCAAGAGACCCAGTACTTC. Its translation: CATSRDSSAQETQYF.

The chain joins TRBV5-5 to TRBJ2-2; tentatively, D is TRBD2 (6 bases). Germline V gene sequence: CDR1 SGHKS, CDR2 YYEKEE (reference sequence). This CDR3 comprises 16 residues. V was shortened by 0 bases and J by 1 base, with 10 bases between the two germline ends. The chain's CDR3 is CASSLVAVLNTGELFF. CDR3 sequence (DNA): TGTGCCAGCAGCTTGGTAGCGGTCCTGAACACCGGGGAGCTGTTTTTT.

This clone was detected once. V usage is TRBV5-6 and J usage is TRBJ1-1; D gene unclear. This CDR3 contains 16 residues. Germline V gives CDR1 SGHDT, CDR2 YYEEEE. V lost 4 bases and J lost 0, with 16 bases in between. CDR3 residues: CASSGSLRPMNTEAFF. The CDR3 region has the DNA TGTGCCAGCAGCGGTAGTCTTAGACCTATGAACACTGAAGCTTTCTTT.

The chain is built from TRBV28 and TRBJ2-7; 9 bases map to TRBD2. The germline gives CDR1 MDHEN, CDR2 SYDVKM. V trimming: 6 bases; J trimming: 2 bases; junction bases outside the gene matches: 8. This CDR3 has 15 amino acids. The CDR3 here is CASRTAASGTYEQYF. In DNA, the CDR3 is TGTGCCAGCAGGACAGCCGCTAGCGGGACCTACGAGCAGTACTTC.

V usage is TRBV6-1 and J usage is TRBJ1-1, with 7 positions matching TRBD1. The CDR3 is made up of 13 amino acids. Germline-derived CDR1 and CDR2 are MNHNS and SASEGT. The trim removed 6 bases at V and 6 bases at J, leaving 7 bases unmatched. The CDR3 is CASRSRGWAEAFF. DNA of the CDR3: TGTGCCAGCAGATCCAGGGGGTGGGCTGAAGCTTTCTTT.

J is TRBJ2-5 and V is TRBV6-5, with a weak D call TRBD2 (6 bases). This CDR3 has 10 amino acids. CDR1 is MNHEY, CDR2 SVGAGI, per germline. The V gene lost 8 bases and the J gene lost 5 bases, with 6 bases spanning the gap. The CDR3 loop reads CASREETQYF. For the CDR3, the DNA is TGTGCCAGCCGGGAGGAGACCCAGTACTTC.

J is TRBJ2-7 and V is TRBV4-2, with TRBD2 identical over 7 bases. The CDR3 runs 16 residues. Per germline, CDR1 LGHNA and CDR2 YNFKEQ. V lost 1 base, J lost 2 bases, and 8 bases stayed unmatched. The CDR3 nucleotides read TGTGCCAGCAGCCAAGTCTATCGGGGGGACCCCTACGAGCAGTACTTC. Protein: CASSQVYRGDPYEQYF.

The CDR3 nucleotides read TGTGCCAGTAGCCTTCAGACAGGGAGGTTGGTCGAAAAACTGTTTTTT. This translates into CASSLQTGRLVEKLFF. The rearrangement uses TRBV19 and TRBJ1-4, with TRBD1 matching over 7 bases. This CDR3 has 16 residues. The V and J ends lost 6 bases and 8 bases, in that order; junction bases with no gene match: 15. In germline, CDR1 is LNHDA, CDR2 SQIVND (reference sequence).

The sample holds one count of this clone. This sequence joins TRBV5-1 and TRBJ2-3; 8 bases line up with TRBD2. This CDR3 contains 21 residues. Unmatched junction bases numbered 27, after V lost 9 bases and J lost 0 bases. Germline lookup yields CDR1 SGHRS and CDR2 YFSETQ. For the CDR3, the DNA is TGCGCCAACAAAACCCCCGTAGGCCCAAAAACTAGCGGCGCTAGCACAGATACGCAGTATTTT. This translates into CANKTPVGPKTSGASTDTQYF.

The rearrangement joins TRBV28 to TRBJ1-4; 8 bases agree with TRBD1. Trimming removed 5 bases from V and 7 bases from J; junction bases left unmatched: 9. Germline V gives CDR1 MDHEN, CDR2 SYDVKM. The CDR3 length is 15 residues. This CDR3 reads CASSPRTGQFEKLFF. The CDR3 DNA reads TGTGCCAGCAGTCCCCGGACAGGGCAATTTGAAAAACTGTTTTTT.

The chain links TRBV19 to TRBJ2-7; maybe TRBD2 (7 bases). CDR3 size: 13 residues. Looked up from germline, CDR1 is LNHDA and CDR2 is SQIVND (reference sequence). The V end lost 2 bases, the J end lost 6 bases, and 11 bases lay between the germline ends. Here the CDR3 DNA reads TGTGCCAGTAGTATACGGGGGGCGAGCGAGCAGTACTTC. This sequence encodes CASSIRGASEQYF. Supplemented by reference TRBV19 and TRBJ2-7, the full variable domain reads DGGITQSPKYLFRKEGQNVTLSCEQNLNHDAMYWYRQDPGQGLRLIYYSQIVNDFQKGDIAEGYSVSREKKESFPLTVTSAQKNPTAFYLCASSIRGASEQYFGPGTRLTVT.

This chain joins TRBV9 and TRBJ2-1; 7 bases fit TRBD2. The CDR3 runs 17 residues. The V gene's germline CDR1 is SGDLS and CDR2 YYNGEE. V lost 0 bases, J lost 0 bases, and 6 bases stayed unmatched. This CDR3 is CASSVVAGVSSYNEQFF. In DNA, the CDR3 is TGTGCCAGCAGCGTAGTCGCGGGGGTTAGCTCCTACAATGAGCAGTTCTTC.

V and J are TRBV19 and TRBJ1-5; D not resolved. Trimming took 3 bases from V and 3 from J, leaving 9 bases between them. This CDR3 has 14 amino acids. Germline V lookup: CDR1 LNHDA, CDR2 SQIVND (reference sequence). The CDR3 nucleotides read TGTGCCAGTAGTATGTCCGGGTTCAATCAGCCCCAGCATTTT. Protein: CASSMSGFNQPQHF.

In its sample, this clone was seen once. This rearrangement joins TRBV28 to TRBJ1-1, with unresolved D. The CDR3 is 13 amino acids. The germline gives CDR1 MDHEN, CDR2 SYDVKM. V dropped 11 bases and J dropped 2 bases, with 15 bases sitting between them. CDR3 sequence: CAAIEQSNTEAFF. As DNA, the CDR3 is TGTGCCGCAATCGAGCAGTCCAACACTGAAGCTTTCTTT. The full variable domain, rest sourced from reference TRBV28 and TRBJ1-1, is DVKVTQSSRYLVKRTGEKVFLECVQDMDHENMFWYRQDPGLGLRLIYFSYDVKMKEKGDIPEGYSVSREKKERFSLILESASTNQTSMYLCAAIEQSNTEAFFGQGTRLTVV.

V gene TRBV28 combines with J gene TRBJ2-7, with D possibly TRBD1 on 5 matching bases. This CDR3 is built from 12 residues. The V and J ends lost 9 bases and 6 bases respectively, with 15 bases between them. The germline V gene has CDR1 MDHEN and CDR2 SYDVKM. The CDR3 nucleotides are TGTGCCAGTTCGGGCAGGGCGTTCGAGCAGTACTTC. It is translated as CASSGRAFEQYF.